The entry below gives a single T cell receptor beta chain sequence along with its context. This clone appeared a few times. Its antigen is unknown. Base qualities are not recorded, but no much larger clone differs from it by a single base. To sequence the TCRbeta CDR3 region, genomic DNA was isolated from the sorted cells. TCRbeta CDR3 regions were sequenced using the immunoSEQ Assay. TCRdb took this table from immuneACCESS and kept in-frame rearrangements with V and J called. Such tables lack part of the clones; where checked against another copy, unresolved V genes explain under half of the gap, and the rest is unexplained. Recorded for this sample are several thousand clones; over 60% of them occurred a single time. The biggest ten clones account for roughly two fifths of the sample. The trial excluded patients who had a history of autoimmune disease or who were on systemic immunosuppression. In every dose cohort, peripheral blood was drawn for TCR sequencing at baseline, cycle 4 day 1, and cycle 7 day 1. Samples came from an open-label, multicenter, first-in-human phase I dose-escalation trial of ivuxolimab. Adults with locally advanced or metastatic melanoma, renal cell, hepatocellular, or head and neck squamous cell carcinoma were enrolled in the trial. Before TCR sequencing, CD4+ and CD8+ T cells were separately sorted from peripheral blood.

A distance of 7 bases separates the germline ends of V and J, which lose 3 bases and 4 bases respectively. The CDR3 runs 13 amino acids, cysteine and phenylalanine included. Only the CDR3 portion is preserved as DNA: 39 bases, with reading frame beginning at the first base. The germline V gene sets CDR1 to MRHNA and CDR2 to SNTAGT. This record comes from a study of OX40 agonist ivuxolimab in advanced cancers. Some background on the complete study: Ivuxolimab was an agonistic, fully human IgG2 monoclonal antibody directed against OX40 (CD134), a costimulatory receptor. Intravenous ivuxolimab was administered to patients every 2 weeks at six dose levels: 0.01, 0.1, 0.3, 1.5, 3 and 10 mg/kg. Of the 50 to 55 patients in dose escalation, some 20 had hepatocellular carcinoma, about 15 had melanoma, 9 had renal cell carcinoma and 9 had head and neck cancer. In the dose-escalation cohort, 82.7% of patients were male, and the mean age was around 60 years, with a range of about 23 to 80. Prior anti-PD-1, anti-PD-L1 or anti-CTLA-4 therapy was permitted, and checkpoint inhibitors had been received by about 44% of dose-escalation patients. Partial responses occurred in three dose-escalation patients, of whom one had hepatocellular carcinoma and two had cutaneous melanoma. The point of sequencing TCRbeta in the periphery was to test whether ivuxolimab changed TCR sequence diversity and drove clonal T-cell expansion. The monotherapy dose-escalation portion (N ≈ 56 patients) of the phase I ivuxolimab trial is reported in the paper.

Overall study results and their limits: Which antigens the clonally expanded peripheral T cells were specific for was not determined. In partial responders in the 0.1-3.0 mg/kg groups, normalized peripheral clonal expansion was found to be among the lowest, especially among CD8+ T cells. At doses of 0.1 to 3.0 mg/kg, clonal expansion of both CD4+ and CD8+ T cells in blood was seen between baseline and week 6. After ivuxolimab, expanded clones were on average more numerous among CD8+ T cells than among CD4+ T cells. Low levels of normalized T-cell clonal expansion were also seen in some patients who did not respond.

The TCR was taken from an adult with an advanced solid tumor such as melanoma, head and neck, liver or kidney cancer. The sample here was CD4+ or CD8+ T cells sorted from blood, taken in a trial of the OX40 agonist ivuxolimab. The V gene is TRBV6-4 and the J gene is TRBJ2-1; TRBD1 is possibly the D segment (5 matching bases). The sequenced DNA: TGTGCCAGCAGTGAGGACAAATACAATGAGCAGTTCTTC. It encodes CASSEDKYNEQFF.